This entry is about one TCR beta chain. What it recognizes is unknown. Germline V lookup: CDR1 MGHRA, CDR2 YSYEKL. The V gene end was trimmed by 2 bases and the J gene end by 1 base; junction bases not matched to a gene: 10. The CDR3 spans 18 residues. These data are taken from a study of identical twins. TCRdb re-derived calls from the 5' RACE reads in MiXCR, one entry per CDR3 protein. The data contain some 630,000 distinct CDR3 sequences, about 7.6% of them seen just once; the ten biggest clones take up 1.6%. Study-wide points: Carriage of fewer insertions was seen in abundant cord blood beta clonotypes, whereas memory repertoires showed none.

These data also featured in a second study, about yellow fever vaccine responses in identical twins.

This chain joins TRBV4-1 and TRBJ2-7; the match to TRBD2 covers 11 bases. The source is a woman aged 18 to 35 in good health. The source material was PBMCs. CDR3 DNA: TGCGCCAGCAGCCAATTATCCGGGACTAGCGGTGGGTCCTACGAGCAGTACTTC. Its translation is CASSQLSGTSGGSYEQYF.